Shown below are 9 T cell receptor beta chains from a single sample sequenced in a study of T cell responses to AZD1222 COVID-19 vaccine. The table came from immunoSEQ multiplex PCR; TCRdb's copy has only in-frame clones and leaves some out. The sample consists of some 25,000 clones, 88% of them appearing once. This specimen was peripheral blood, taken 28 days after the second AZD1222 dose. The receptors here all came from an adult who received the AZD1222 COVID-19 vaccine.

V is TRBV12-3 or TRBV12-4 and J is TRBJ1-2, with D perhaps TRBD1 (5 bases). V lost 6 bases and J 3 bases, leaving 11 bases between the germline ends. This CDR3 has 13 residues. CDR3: CASSSTGDYGYTF. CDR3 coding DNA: TGTGCCAGCAGCAGTACGGGGGACTATGGCTACACCTTC.

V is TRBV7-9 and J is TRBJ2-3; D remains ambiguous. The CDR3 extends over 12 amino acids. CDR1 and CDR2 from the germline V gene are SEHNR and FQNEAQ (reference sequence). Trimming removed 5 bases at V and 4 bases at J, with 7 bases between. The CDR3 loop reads CASSPQSDTQYF. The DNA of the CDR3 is TGTGCCAGCAGCCCTCAGTCAGATACGCAGTATTTT.

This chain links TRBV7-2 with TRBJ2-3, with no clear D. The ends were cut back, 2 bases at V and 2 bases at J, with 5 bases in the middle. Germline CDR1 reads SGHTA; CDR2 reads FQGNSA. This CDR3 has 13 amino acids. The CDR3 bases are TGTGCCAGCAGCTTAACCCACACAGATACGCAGTATTTT. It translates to CASSLTHTDTQYF.

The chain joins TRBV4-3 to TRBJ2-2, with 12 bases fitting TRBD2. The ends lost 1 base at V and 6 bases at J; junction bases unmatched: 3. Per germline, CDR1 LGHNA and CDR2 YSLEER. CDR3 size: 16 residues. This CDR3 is CASSQGLAGDSGELFF. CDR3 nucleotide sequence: TGCGCCAGCAGCCAAGGACTAGCGGGGGACTCCGGGGAGCTGTTTTTT.

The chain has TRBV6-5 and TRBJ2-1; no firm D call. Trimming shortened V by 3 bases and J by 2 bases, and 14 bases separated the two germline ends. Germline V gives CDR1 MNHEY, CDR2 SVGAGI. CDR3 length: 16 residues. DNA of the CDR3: TGTGCCAGCAGTTATCGGAAGGGTAAGGCCTACAATGAGCAGTTCTTC. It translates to CASSYRKGKAYNEQFF.

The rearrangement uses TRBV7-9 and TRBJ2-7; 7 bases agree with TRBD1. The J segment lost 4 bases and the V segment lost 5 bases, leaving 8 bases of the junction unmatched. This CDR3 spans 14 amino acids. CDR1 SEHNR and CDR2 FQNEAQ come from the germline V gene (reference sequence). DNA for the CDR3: TGTGCCAGCAGCCCGGGACAGATGGATTACGAGCAGTACTTC. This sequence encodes CASSPGQMDYEQYF.

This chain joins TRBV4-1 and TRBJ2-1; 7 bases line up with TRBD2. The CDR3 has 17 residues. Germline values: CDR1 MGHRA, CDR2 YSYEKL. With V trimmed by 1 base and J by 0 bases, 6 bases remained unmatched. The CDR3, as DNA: TGCGCCAGCAGCCAAGGACTAGCCATGAGCTCCTACAATGAGCAGTTCTTC. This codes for CASSQGLAMSSYNEQFF.

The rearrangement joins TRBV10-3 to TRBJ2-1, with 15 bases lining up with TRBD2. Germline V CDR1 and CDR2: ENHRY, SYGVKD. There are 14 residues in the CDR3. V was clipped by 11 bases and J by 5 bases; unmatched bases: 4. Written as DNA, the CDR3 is TGTGCCGCCGGGACTAGCGGGGGGAACAATGAGCAGTTCTTC. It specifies CAAGTSGGNNEQFF.

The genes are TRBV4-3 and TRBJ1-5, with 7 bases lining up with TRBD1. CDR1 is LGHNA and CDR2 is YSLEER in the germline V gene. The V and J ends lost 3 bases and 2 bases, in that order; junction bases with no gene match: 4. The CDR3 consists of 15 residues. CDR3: CASSQVTGGNQPQHF. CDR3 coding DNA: TGCGCCAGCAGCCAGGTAACAGGGGGCAATCAGCCCCAGCATTTT.